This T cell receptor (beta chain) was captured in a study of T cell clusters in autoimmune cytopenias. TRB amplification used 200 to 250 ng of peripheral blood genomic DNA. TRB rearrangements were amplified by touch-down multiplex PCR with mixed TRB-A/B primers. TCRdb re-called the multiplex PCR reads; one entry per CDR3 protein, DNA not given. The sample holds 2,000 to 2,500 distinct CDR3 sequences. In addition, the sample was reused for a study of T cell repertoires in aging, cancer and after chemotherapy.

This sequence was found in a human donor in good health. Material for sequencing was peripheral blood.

The CDR3 loop is CASSQVNQVSKNIQYF. The chain employs TRBV4-3 and TRBJ2-4. CDR3 length: 16 amino acids. Looked up from germline, CDR1 is LGHNA and CDR2 is YSLEER.